This T cell receptor beta chain was sequenced during a study of T cells in Graves' hyperthyroidism and ophthalmopathy. Study results and caveats: In the blood, most expanded thyroid clonotypes above 0.001 appeared as well.

This clonotype was observed many times. Its antigen is unknown. CDR1 is SGHNT, CDR2 YENEEA, per germline. CDR3 length equals 15 residues. Trimming took 1 base from V and 4 from J; bases not matched to a gene: 4. The source material, RNA transcripts, was used to amplify TCR beta CDR3 regions. The HTBI primer set served for first-round RT-PCR of the TCR CDR3. MiXCR was run by TCRdb on the multiplex PCR reads, yielding one entry per CDR3 protein. The sample lists fewer than 600,000 distinct CDR3 sequences; over 13% were seen once. Specimen: blood. The chain uses TRBV11-3 and TRBJ2-5; 9 positions agree with TRBD2. This receptor was identified in a woman younger than 35 with Graves' hyperthyroidism. The CDR3, as DNA: TGTGCCAGCAGCTTAGGTAGCGGGAGACGAGAGACCCAGTACTTC. Its translation is CASSLGSGRRETQYF.